The rows below give T cell receptor beta chains drawn from one sample of a study of response to subunit inactivated influenza vaccine. In TCRdb, the RT-PCR reads were re-called with MiXCR into one record per CDR3 protein. The sample lists a few hundred thousand distinct CDR3 sequences, 11% occurring once. The source material was PBMCs from blood, sampled roughly 48 days after vaccination. The source of these receptors is a man aged 50-60 years who received an inactivated influenza vaccine. Each CDR3 is given with its conserved first and last residue. The order of the fields is J gene, D gene, V gene, clone size, CDR3 DNA, CDR3 protein. D genes are given only for firm matches. Rows may omit the clone size; those that give it use once, few, many or a size class.

J gene: TRBJ1-1
D gene: .
V gene: TRBV3-1
clone size: .
CDR3 DNA: TGTGCCAGCAGCCAAGGCGGCAGAGGGAACACTGAAGCTTTCTTT
CDR3 protein: CASSQGGRGNTEAFF

J gene: TRBJ1-1
D gene: .
V gene: TRBV20-1
clone size: many
CDR3 DNA: TGCAGTGCTAGAGATCCGGGGTTGGGGTACACTGAAGCTTTCTTT
CDR3 protein: CSARDPGLGYTEAFF

J gene: TRBJ2-1
D gene: .
V gene: TRBV24-1
clone size: many
CDR3 DNA: TGTGCCACCAGACACTACAATGAGCAGTTCTTC
CDR3 protein: CATRHYNEQFF

J gene: TRBJ2-3
D gene: TRBD1
V gene: TRBV20-1
clone size: few
CDR3 DNA: TGCAGTGCCGGAGACAGGGGAACAGATACGCAGTATTTT
CDR3 protein: CSAGDRGTDTQYF

J gene: TRBJ2-7
D gene: .
V gene: TRBV3-1
clone size: few
CDR3 DNA: TGTGCCAGCACCATAGCGTTAGGCTACGAGCAGTACTTC
CDR3 protein: CASTIALGYEQYF

J gene: TRBJ1-1
D gene: TRBD1
V gene: TRBV5-1
clone size: .
CDR3 DNA: TGCGCCAGCAGCACGCAGGGGGGGAACACTGAAGCTTTCTTT
CDR3 protein: CASSTQGGNTEAFF

J gene: TRBJ2-1
D gene: TRBD2
V gene: TRBV15
clone size: many
CDR3 DNA: TGTGCCACCAGCACCCGACTAGCGGGGTACAATGAGCAGTTCTTC
CDR3 protein: CATSTRLAGYNEQFF

J gene: TRBJ2-3
D gene: TRBD2
V gene: TRBV20-1
clone size: .
CDR3 DNA: TGCAGTGCTAGACTAGCGGGAGATACGCAGTATTTT
CDR3 protein: CSARLAGDTQYF

J gene: TRBJ2-7
D gene: TRBD1
V gene: TRBV29-1
clone size: few
CDR3 DNA: TGCAGCGTTGAATCCGAGCCCGGGACAGGGATCTCCTACGAGCAGTACTTC
CDR3 protein: CSVESEPGTGISYEQYF

J gene: TRBJ2-2
D gene: .
V gene: TRBV7-9
clone size: .
CDR3 DNA: TGTGCCAGCAGCTTAGTTCGAGGACCCCACCCCACCGGGGAGCTGTTTTTT
CDR3 protein: CASSLVRGPHPTGELFF

J gene: TRBJ1-1
D gene: TRBD1
V gene: TRBV5-1
clone size: .
CDR3 DNA: TGCGCCAGCAGCCTAGGGACAGTAGCTGAAGCTTTCTTT
CDR3 protein: CASSLGTVAEAFF

J gene: TRBJ2-3
D gene: .
V gene: TRBV27
clone size: .
CDR3 DNA: TGTGCCAGCAGTTTTTCGGCAGGCTCTAAACTTAGCACAGATACGCAGTATTTT
CDR3 protein: CASSFSAGSKLSTDTQYF

J gene: TRBJ2-1
D gene: .
V gene: TRBV5-6
clone size: .
CDR3 DNA: TGTGCCAGCAGCACATTAGACACGGGACTCAGCCATGAGCAGTTCTTC
CDR3 protein: CASSTLDTGLSHEQFF

J gene: TRBJ2-2
D gene: .
V gene: TRBV12-3/TRBV12-4
clone size: few
CDR3 DNA: TGTGCCAGCAGATCAGGGATCGACACCGGGGAGCTGTTTTTT
CDR3 protein: CASRSGIDTGELFF

J gene: TRBJ2-7
D gene: .
V gene: TRBV11-1
clone size: many
CDR3 DNA: TGTGCCAGCAGCTTAACGGCCGGCCTTTCCTACGAGCAGTACTTC
CDR3 protein: CASSLTAGLSYEQYF

J gene: TRBJ2-7
D gene: TRBD1
V gene: TRBV20-1
clone size: few
CDR3 DNA: TGCAGTGCTCACAGGGGGTTAGGCTACGAGCAGTACTTC
CDR3 protein: CSAHRGLGYEQYF

J gene: TRBJ2-7
D gene: TRBD2
V gene: TRBV6-2/TRBV6-3
clone size: few
CDR3 DNA: TGTGCCAGCGGGGGGGACCGCTACGAGCGGTACTTC
CDR3 protein: CASGGDRYERYF

J gene: TRBJ1-1
D gene: .
V gene: TRBV27
clone size: few
CDR3 DNA: TGTGCCAGCAGTACGGCACCGACAGAGAACACTGAAGCTTTCTTT
CDR3 protein: CASSTAPTENTEAFF

J gene: TRBJ1-3
D gene: .
V gene: TRBV12-3/TRBV12-4
clone size: few
CDR3 DNA: TGTGCCAGTATTTGGGGCCCTGGAAACACCATATATTTT
CDR3 protein: CASIWGPGNTIYF

J gene: TRBJ2-3
D gene: TRBD2
V gene: TRBV29-1
clone size: many
CDR3 DNA: TGCAGCGTGGGGGGGGTTGGGACAGATACGCAGTATTTT
CDR3 protein: CSVGGVGTDTQYF

J gene: TRBJ2-5
D gene: TRBD1
V gene: TRBV11-1
clone size: .
CDR3 DNA: TGTGCCAGCAGCTTGTCAAGAAGGGACAGGGGCGAGGAAGAGACCCAGTACTTC
CDR3 protein: CASSLSRRDRGEEETQYF

J gene: TRBJ2-7
D gene: TRBD2
V gene: TRBV4-3
clone size: .
CDR3 DNA: TGCGCCAGCAGCCCAACGGGGGGGCAGTACTTC
CDR3 protein: CASSPTGGQYF

J gene: TRBJ2-5
D gene: .
V gene: TRBV12-3/TRBV12-4
clone size: .
CDR3 DNA: TGTGCCAGCAGGTTGGCGCGCAGCCAAGAGACCCAGTACTTC
CDR3 protein: CASRLARSQETQYF

J gene: TRBJ1-2
D gene: .
V gene: TRBV28
clone size: .
CDR3 DNA: TGTGCCAGCACCACCTTTCGCAGGGCCCGGGTCTCTGGCTACACCTTC
CDR3 protein: CASTTFRRARVSGYTF

J gene: TRBJ1-2
D gene: .
V gene: TRBV5-1
clone size: .
CDR3 DNA: TGCGCCAGCAGCTCCGGGGGCCGAGGACTTACCTATGGCTACACCTTC
CDR3 protein: CASSSGGRGLTYGYTF

J gene: TRBJ2-3
D gene: .
V gene: TRBV5-1
clone size: few
CDR3 DNA: TGCGCCAGCAGCTTGGACGGGGACAACACAGATACGCAGTATTTT
CDR3 protein: CASSLDGDNTDTQYF

J gene: TRBJ2-2
D gene: .
V gene: TRBV3-1
clone size: .
CDR3 DNA: TGTGCCAGCAGCCAAGAAATCGGGGGCGTGCTGTTTTTT
CDR3 protein: CASSQEIGGVLFF

J gene: TRBJ2-1
D gene: TRBD1
V gene: TRBV5-1
clone size: .
CDR3 DNA: TGCGCCAGCAGCACAGACAGGGTCAATGAGCAGTTCTTC
CDR3 protein: CASSTDRVNEQFF

J gene: TRBJ2-5
D gene: TRBD2
V gene: TRBV5-5
clone size: few
CDR3 DNA: TGTGCCAGCAGCCACGCCGCGAGCGGGGGTCAAGAGACCCAGTACTTC
CDR3 protein: CASSHAASGGQETQYF

J gene: TRBJ1-6
D gene: .
V gene: TRBV2
clone size: many
CDR3 DNA: TGTGCCAGCACCGGCCTTAGGAATTCACCCCTCCACTTT
CDR3 protein: CASTGLRNSPLHF

J gene: TRBJ2-1
D gene: TRBD1
V gene: TRBV29-1
clone size: many
CDR3 DNA: TGCAGCGTTGAACCCCTCAAGACAGGGCTGGTCAATGAGCAGTTCTTC
CDR3 protein: CSVEPLKTGLVNEQFF

J gene: TRBJ1-5
D gene: .
V gene: TRBV12-3/TRBV12-4
clone size: many
CDR3 DNA: TGTGCCAGCAGTTTGAGCAGGAATCAGCCCCAGCATTTT
CDR3 protein: CASSLSRNQPQHF

J gene: TRBJ2-1
D gene: TRBD2
V gene: TRBV12-3/TRBV12-4
clone size: few
CDR3 DNA: TGTGCCAGCAGGGGTTGGACTAGCGGGAGCAATGAGCAGTTCTTC
CDR3 protein: CASRGWTSGSNEQFF

J gene: TRBJ2-3
D gene: .
V gene: TRBV29-1
clone size: .
CDR3 DNA: TGCAGCGCTAGGGCCTGGGCTATTACTAGCACAGATACGCAGTATTTT
CDR3 protein: CSARAWAITSTDTQYF

J gene: TRBJ2-2
D gene: .
V gene: TRBV14
clone size: .
CDR3 DNA: TGTGCCAGCAGCCAAGACTGGGACAAAACCGGGGAGCTGTTTTTT
CDR3 protein: CASSQDWDKTGELFF

J gene: TRBJ1-6
D gene: .
V gene: TRBV6-6
clone size: .
CDR3 DNA: TGTGCCAGCAGTTACCTTAATTCACCCCTCCACTTT
CDR3 protein: CASSYLNSPLHF

J gene: TRBJ2-1
D gene: .
V gene: TRBV3-1
clone size: few
CDR3 DNA: TGTGCCAGCAGCCAAGTCCAGGGGTTGCTGCTCTCCTACAATGAGCAGTTCTTC
CDR3 protein: CASSQVQGLLLSYNEQFF

J gene: TRBJ2-3
D gene: .
V gene: TRBV20-1
clone size: few
CDR3 DNA: TGCAGTGCTAGAGACCCCACTAGAATCCGCACAGATACGCAGTATTTT
CDR3 protein: CSARDPTRIRTDTQYF

J gene: TRBJ2-5
D gene: .
V gene: TRBV10-3
clone size: few
CDR3 DNA: TGTGCCATCAGCAAGGGGACCGAAGAGACCCAGTACTTC
CDR3 protein: CAISKGTEETQYF

J gene: TRBJ2-1
D gene: .
V gene: TRBV7-9
clone size: .
CDR3 DNA: TGTGCCAGCAGCCCCCCTTTCGGGGGCTCCTACAATGAGCAGTTCTTC
CDR3 protein: CASSPPFGGSYNEQFF

J gene: TRBJ2-7
D gene: TRBD1
V gene: TRBV12-3/TRBV12-4
clone size: many
CDR3 DNA: TGTGCCAGCAGCTCAACCACCGGGACAGGGGGCAACGAGCAGTACTTC
CDR3 protein: CASSSTTGTGGNEQYF

J gene: TRBJ1-1
D gene: .
V gene: TRBV15
clone size: few
CDR3 DNA: TGTGCCACCAGCGAAACCCGGGCCACTGAAGCTTTCTTT
CDR3 protein: CATSETRATEAFF

J gene: TRBJ2-2
D gene: TRBD2
V gene: TRBV6-5
clone size: .
CDR3 DNA: TGTGCCAGCAGTTACACACCAGCGGGGAGCACGGGAGGGGAGCTGTTTTTT
CDR3 protein: CASSYTPAGSTGGELFF

J gene: TRBJ2-7
D gene: .
V gene: TRBV20-1
clone size: .
CDR3 DNA: TGCAGTGCTAAGACTGGGTTGGGGGACGAGCAGTACTTC
CDR3 protein: CSAKTGLGDEQYF

J gene: TRBJ1-2
D gene: .
V gene: TRBV5-1
clone size: .
CDR3 DNA: TGCGCCAGCAGCTTGAGCGTTGGCTATGGCTACACCTTC
CDR3 protein: CASSLSVGYGYTF

J gene: TRBJ2-5
D gene: .
V gene: TRBV9
clone size: .
CDR3 DNA: TGTGCCAGCAGCGTAGCCGGGGGCGGAGAGACCCAGTACTTC
CDR3 protein: CASSVAGGGETQYF